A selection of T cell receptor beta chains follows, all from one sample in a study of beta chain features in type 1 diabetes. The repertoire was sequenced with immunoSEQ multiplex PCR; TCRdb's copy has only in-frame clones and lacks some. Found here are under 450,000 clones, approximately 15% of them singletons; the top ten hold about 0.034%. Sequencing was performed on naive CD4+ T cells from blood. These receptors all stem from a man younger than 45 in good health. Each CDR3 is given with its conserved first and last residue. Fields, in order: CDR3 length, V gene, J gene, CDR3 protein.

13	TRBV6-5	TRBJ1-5	CASSYSFDQPQHF
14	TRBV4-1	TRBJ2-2	CASSRAWNTGELFF
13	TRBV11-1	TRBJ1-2	CASSLVGRNGYTF
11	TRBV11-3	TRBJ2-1	CASSSETKQFF
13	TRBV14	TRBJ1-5	CASSPRGSQPQHF
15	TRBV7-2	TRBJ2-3	CASSLGEGSTDTQYF
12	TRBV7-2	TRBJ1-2	CASSLTPAGYTF
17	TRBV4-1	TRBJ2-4	CASSQGAGRGTKNIQYF
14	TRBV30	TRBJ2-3	CASKTSGRTDTQYF
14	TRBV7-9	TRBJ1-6	CASSQDRRLSPLHF
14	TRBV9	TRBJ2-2	CASSTGVNTGELFF
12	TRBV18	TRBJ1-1	CASSPRTLEAFF
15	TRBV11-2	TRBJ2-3	CASSLDHRGTDTQYF
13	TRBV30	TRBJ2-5	CAWSRGVRETQYF
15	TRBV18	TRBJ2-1	CASSPVASSYNEQFF
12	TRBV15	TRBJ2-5	CATSRVKETQYF
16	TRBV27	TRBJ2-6	CASSSLLGAGANVLTF
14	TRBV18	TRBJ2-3	CASSRNRGPDTQYF
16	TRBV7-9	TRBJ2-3	CASSLLAAGGTDTQYF
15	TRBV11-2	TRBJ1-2	CASRDYREIRGGYTF
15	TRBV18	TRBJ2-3	CASSSLAGGPDTQYF
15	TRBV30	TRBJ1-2	CAWSARDRGINGYTF
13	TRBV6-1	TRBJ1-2	CASSPSGVSGYTF
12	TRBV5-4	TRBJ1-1	CASSLGTTEAFF
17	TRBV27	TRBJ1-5	CASSLTPMTGANQPQHF
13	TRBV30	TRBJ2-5	CAWSELIHETQYF
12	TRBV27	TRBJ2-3	CASSNNGRTQYF
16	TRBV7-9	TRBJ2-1	CASSDRLASTGREQFF
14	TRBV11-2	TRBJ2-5	CASSFGPKGETQYF
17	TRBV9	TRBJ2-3	CASSKTTSGSSTDTQYF
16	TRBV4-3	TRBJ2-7	CASSQEVNVNPNEQYF
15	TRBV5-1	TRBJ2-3	CASSFSGVITDTQYF
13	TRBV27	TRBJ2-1	CASSFLGFNEQFF
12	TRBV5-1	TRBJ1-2	CASSLEGSGYTF
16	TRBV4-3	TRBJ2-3	CASSQAYGASTDTQYF
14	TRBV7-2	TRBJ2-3	CASSGRVSTDTQYF
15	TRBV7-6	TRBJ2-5	CASSLAELALETQYF
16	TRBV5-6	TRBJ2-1	CASSLYTGYSYNEQFF
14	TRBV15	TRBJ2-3	CATSREGGRDTQYF
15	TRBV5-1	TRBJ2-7	CASSLASGASYEQYF
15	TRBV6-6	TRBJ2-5	CASSFVRGYQETQYF
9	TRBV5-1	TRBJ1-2	CASIHGYTF
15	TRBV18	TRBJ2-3	CASSRTGPSTDTQYF
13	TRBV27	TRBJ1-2	CASSQDRDYGYTF
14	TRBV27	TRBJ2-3	CASSLPGGMNTQYF
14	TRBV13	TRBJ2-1	CASRREGPYNEQFF
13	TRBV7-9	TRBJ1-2	CASSQDRVYGYTF
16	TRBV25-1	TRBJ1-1	CASSEFGGALNTEAFF
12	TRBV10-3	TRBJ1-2	CAISESNYGYTF
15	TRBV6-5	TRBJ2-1	CASSYWRSQNNEQFF
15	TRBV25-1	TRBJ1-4	CASSELGASAEKLFF
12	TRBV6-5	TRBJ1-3	CASSQVGNTIYF
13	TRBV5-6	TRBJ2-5	CASSSGTSGPQYF
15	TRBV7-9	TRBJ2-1	CASSVRGGSYNEQFF
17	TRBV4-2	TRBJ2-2	CASSQVVRGLGTGELFF
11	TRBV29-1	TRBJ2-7	CSVEGPYEQYF
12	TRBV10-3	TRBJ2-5	CAISVGSETQYF
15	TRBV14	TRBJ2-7	CASSQGLAGSYEQYF